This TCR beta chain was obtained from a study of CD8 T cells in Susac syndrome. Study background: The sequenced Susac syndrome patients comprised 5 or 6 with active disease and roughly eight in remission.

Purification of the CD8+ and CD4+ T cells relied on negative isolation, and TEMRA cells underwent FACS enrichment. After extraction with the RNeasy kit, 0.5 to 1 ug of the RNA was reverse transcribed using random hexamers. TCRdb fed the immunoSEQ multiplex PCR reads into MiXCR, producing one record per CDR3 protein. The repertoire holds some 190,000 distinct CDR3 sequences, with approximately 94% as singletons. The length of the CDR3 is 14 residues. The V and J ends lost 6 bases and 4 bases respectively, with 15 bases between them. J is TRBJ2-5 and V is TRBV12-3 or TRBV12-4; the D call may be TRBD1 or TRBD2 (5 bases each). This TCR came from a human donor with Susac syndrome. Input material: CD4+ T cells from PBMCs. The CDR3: CASSPPPGRETQYF. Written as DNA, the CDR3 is TGTGCCAGCAGCCCCCCCCCGGGGCGAGAGACCCAGTACTTC.